This T cell receptor (beta chain) is from a study of early T cells in non-severe SARS-CoV-2 infection. Study-level information: Unsorted whole-blood RNA was sequenced in bulk, leaving chains unpaired. The study's findings and limits: CD4 and private specificities were missed by VDJdb matching, which favored anti-spike CD8 responses.

Germline lookup yields CDR1 LGHNA and CDR2 YNFKEQ. Trimming took 3 bases from V and 5 from J, leaving 13 bases between them. The CDR3 is 15 amino acids. Unique molecular identifiers were attached to individual cDNA molecules. MiXCR, applied by TCRdb to the 5' RACE reads, yields one record per CDR3 protein. The data show around 30,000 distinct CDR3 sequences, with roughly 9.3% seen just once and roughly an eighth held by the top ten. This clonotype was observed at least ten times. Antigen unknown. Sequencing used whole blood. This receptor was taken from an adult who was a healthcare worker with PCR-confirmed SARS-CoV-2 infection or an uninfected control (not recorded which). The V and J genes are TRBV4-2 and TRBJ2-2, with D possibly being TRBD2 (5 bases). The DNA for the CDR3 is TGTGCCAGCAGCCACACCCTGGGAGAGACCGGGGAGCTGTTTTTT. Encoded protein: CASSHTLGETGELFF.